These T cell receptor beta chains were read from a single sample in a study of blood T cell repertoires in COVID-19. Repertoires were generated with immunoSEQ multiplex PCR, while TCRdb's copy carries only in-frame clones and drops some. Here the sample spans roughly 300,000 clones, around 83% being singletons. Sequencing was done on a sample of peripheral blood. The receptor source for this set is a woman aged 45-65 years with acute or convalescent COVID-19. CDR3s include the opening cysteine and the closing phenylalanine or tryptophan. The order of the fields is clone size, V gene, D gene, J gene, CDR3 DNA, CDR3 protein. The D gene is left open where the match is weak. Where a row states a size, it is once, few, many or the class of an expanded clone; other rows omit it.

>once|TRBV9|TRBD2|TRBJ2-3
TGTGCCAGCAGCGCGACCCTAGCGGGGGGCGGAGATACGCAGTATTTT
CASSATLAGGGDTQYF
>NA|TRBV7-2|NA|TRBJ2-3
TGTGCCAGCTCTCGGGGGTACACAGATACGCAGTATTTT
CASSRGYTDTQYF
>NA|TRBV3-1/TRBV3-2|TRBD2|TRBJ2-1
TGTGCCAGCAGTCGGACTAGCGGGGGGAGCTCCTACAATGAGCAGTTCTTC
CASSRTSGGSSYNEQFF
>NA|TRBV4-3|NA|TRBJ2-2
TGCGCCAGCAGCCAAGATCGGGCCGGGGAGCTGTTTTTT
CASSQDRAGELFF
>few|TRBV7-9|NA|TRBJ1-1
TGTGCCAGCAGCCCCCGCACTGAAGCTTTCTTT
CASSPRTEAFF
>few|TRBV19|TRBD1|TRBJ1-5
TGTGCCAGTAGTAGGGACAGAAATCAGCCCCAGCATTTT
CASSRDRNQPQHF
>NA|TRBV19|TRBD1|TRBJ1-5
TGTGCCAGTAGTGTGGGACAGGGGGATCAGCCCCAGCATTTT
CASSVGQGDQPQHF
>NA|TRBV3-1/TRBV3-2|NA|TRBJ2-3
TGTGCCAGCAGCCAGGGGGACATTCCCTCGCAGTATTTT
CASSQGDIPSQYF
>few|TRBV27|NA|TRBJ1-1
TGTGCCAGCAGTGACAGGAACACTGAAGCTTTCTTT
CASSDRNTEAFF
>NA|TRBV2|NA|TRBJ1-1
TGTGCCAGCAGGGGACAACCGAACACTGAAGCTTTCTTT
CASRGQPNTEAFF
>NA|TRBV6-4|TRBD2|TRBJ2-1
TGTGCCAGCAGTGACTTCGGACTAGCGCGGGTGCAGTTCTTC
CASSDFGLARVQFF
>NA|TRBV24-1|NA|TRBJ2-1
TGTGCCACCAGTGATTTGGTAGATGAGCAGTTCTTC
CATSDLVDEQFF
>NA|TRBV27|NA|TRBJ2-6
TGTGCCAGCCTCAGGGCTGGGGCCAACGTCCTGACTTTC
CASLRAGANVLTF
>NA|TRBV4-3|NA|TRBJ1-6
TGCGCCAGCAGCCAAACCTGGGGAGGGGGGCAGAATTCACCCCTCCACTTT
CASSQTWGGGQNSPLHF
>NA|TRBV10-3|NA|TRBJ2-2
TGTGCCATCATTATCGGCGGGGAGCTGTTTTTT
CAIIIGGELFF
>NA|TRBV5-6|NA|TRBJ1-4
TGTGCCAGCAGCTTGTCGGCGGACAGACCGAATGAAAAACTGTTTTTT
CASSLSADRPNEKLFF
>few|TRBV27|TRBD1|TRBJ1-2
TGTGCCAGCAGTTCCCCGGGACAGGCAGCCTATGGCTACACCTTC
CASSSPGQAAYGYTF
>NA|TRBV6-5|NA|TRBJ1-1
TGTGCCAGCAGTTATTTTGGAGGAGGCACTGAAGCTTTCTTT
CASSYFGGGTEAFF
>NA|TRBV10-2|NA|TRBJ1-1
TGCGCCAGCAGTGAAAGACGGACAAACACTGAAGCTTTCTTT
CASSERRTNTEAFF
>NA|TRBV27|NA|TRBJ1-5
TGTGCCAGCAGTCGGGGTAATGGCAATCAGCCCCAGCATTTT
CASSRGNGNQPQHF
>NA|TRBV30|TRBD2|TRBJ2-7
TGTGCCTGGAGCGCCCGGACTAGCGGCTCCTACGAGCAGTACTTC
CAWSARTSGSYEQYF
>NA|TRBV4-1|TRBD1|TRBJ1-4
TGCGCCAGCAGCCAAGATGGACGCCGGGACAGGGCGGAAAAACTGTTTTTT
CASSQDGRRDRAEKLFF
>NA|TRBV19|TRBD1|TRBJ1-2
TGTGCCAGTAGAAGACAGGGGATGGAGGGCTACACCTTC
CASRRQGMEGYTF
>NA|TRBV12-3/TRBV12-4|TRBD2|TRBJ2-5
TGTGCCAGCAGTTCAGGACTAGTGGGGACCCAGTACTTC
CASSSGLVGTQYF
>NA|TRBV10-3|TRBD2|TRBJ2-1
TGTGCCATCAGTGAGTCCAGCGGGAGTGTGAATGAGCAGTTCTTC
CAISESSGSVNEQFF
>NA|TRBV5-4|NA|TRBJ1-6
TGTGCCAGCAGCGCGGGGACCTTAGCGGGTAATTCACCCCTCCACTTT
CASSAGTLAGNSPLHF
>NA|TRBV9|NA|TRBJ2-2
TGTGCCAGCGGGTGGGTAGCAGACACCGGGGAGCTGTTTTTT
CASGWVADTGELFF
>NA|TRBV5-1|TRBD1|TRBJ1-1
TGCGCCAGCAGACTCGACAGGGGAGTGAACACTGAAGCTTTCTTT
CASRLDRGVNTEAFF
>NA|TRBV4-1|NA|TRBJ1-2
TGCGCCAGCAGCCAAGAGCGGAGGGCCTATGGCTACACCTTC
CASSQERRAYGYTF
>NA|TRBV10-3|NA|TRBJ1-4
TGTGCCATCAGTGCCGGCGCGGCAGCAACTAATGAAAAACTGTTTTTT
CAISAGAAATNEKLFF
>NA|TRBV4-1|NA|TRBJ2-1
TGCGCCAGCAGCCAAGGAGGGTCCTACAATGAGCAGTTCTTC
CASSQGGSYNEQFF
>NA|TRBV6-6|TRBD2|TRBJ2-1
TGTGCCAGCATTGGGGGGGGGAGAGCCTACAATGAGCAGTTCTTC
CASIGGGRAYNEQFF
>NA|TRBV6-5|TRBD1|TRBJ2-3
TGTGCCAGCAGTTACACAGGGGGGAGCACAGATACGCAGTATTTT
CASSYTGGSTDTQYF
>NA|TRBV11-1|TRBD1|TRBJ2-1
TGTGCCAGCAGCGCCCGGGACAGTTACAATGAGCAGTTCTTC
CASSARDSYNEQFF
>NA|TRBV20-1|NA|TRBJ1-1
TGCAGTGCTAGGGCGACTATTGAAGCTTTCTTT
CSARATIEAFF
>NA|TRBV9|TRBD2|TRBJ2-1
TGTGCCAGCAGCGCCCTAGCGGGAGAAGGGGAGCAGTTCTTC
CASSALAGEGEQFF
>NA|TRBV3-1/TRBV3-2|NA|TRBJ2-5
TGTGCCAGCAGCCAAGAATTGTCTGTCCAAGAGACCCAGTACTTC
CASSQELSVQETQYF
>once|TRBV10-3|TRBD1|TRBJ1-4
TGTGCCATCAGTGAATACAGGGGTGAAAAACTGTTTTTT
CAISEYRGEKLFF
>NA|TRBV2|NA|TRBJ1-5
TGTGCCAGCAGACAGGATAGCAATCAGCCCCAGCATTTT
CASRQDSNQPQHF
>few|TRBV19|NA|TRBJ1-2
TGTGCCAGTAGTAATGCCCCCGGACAAAATGGCTACACCTTC
CASSNAPGQNGYTF
>NA|TRBV7-2|NA|TRBJ2-1
TGTGCCAGCAGCTCTGCGATGAGCGTAGGGAGTAGGGAGCAGTTCTTC
CASSSAMSVGSREQFF
>NA|TRBV28|TRBD1|TRBJ1-1
TGTGCCAGCAGCTGGACAGGGGGCTGGACTGAAGCTTTCTTT
CASSWTGGWTEAFF
>NA|TRBV3-1/TRBV3-2|NA|TRBJ2-3
TGTGCCAGCAGCCAAGATCTGCCGAGCGCAGATACGCAGTATTTT
CASSQDLPSADTQYF
>NA|TRBV19|NA|TRBJ1-2
TGTGCCAGTAGTATGGAGGGTGGATCCTATGGCTACACCTTC
CASSMEGGSYGYTF
>NA|TRBV6-5|NA|TRBJ1-1
TGTGCCAGCATTGGGGCCAGTCGGGCGGCAGCTTTCTTT
CASIGASRAAAFF
>NA|TRBV18|TRBD1|TRBJ1-3
TGTGCCAGCTCATGGGGGACAGCTGGAAACACCATATATTTT
CASSWGTAGNTIYF
>NA|TRBV11-2|NA|TRBJ2-7
TGTGCCAGCAGCCCCCGGTCCGGAGGATCCTACGAGCAGTACTTC
CASSPRSGGSYEQYF
>once|TRBV12-3/TRBV12-4|NA|TRBJ2-7
TGTGCCAGCAGTTTAGAACACCAAGAGCAGTACTTC
CASSLEHQEQYF
>few|TRBV7-8|NA|TRBJ2-1
TGTGCCAGCAGCTTAGAGTACTGGGGGCGTAATGAGCAGTTCTTC
CASSLEYWGRNEQFF
>once|TRBV19|TRBD1|TRBJ2-1
TGTGCCAGTAGTACCGGACAGGGCGGCTACAATGAGCAGTTCTTC
CASSTGQGGYNEQFF
>NA|TRBV6-2/TRBV6-3|TRBD2|TRBJ2-1
TGTGCCAGCAGTTACTATAGGACTAGCGGGAGACGGACCTACAATGAGCAGTTCTTC
CASSYYRTSGRRTYNEQFF
>NA|TRBV9|NA|TRBJ2-7
TGTGCCAGCAGCGTTGACGGGGTTCTCGGCGAGCAGTACTTC
CASSVDGVLGEQYF
>once|TRBV23-1|TRBD1|TRBJ2-7
TGCGCCAGCAGTCAATCCTCGGGACAGGGTCCCTACGAGCAGTACTTC
CASSQSSGQGPYEQYF
>NA|TRBV3-1/TRBV3-2|TRBD1|TRBJ1-6
TGTGCCAGCAGCCTCGGACAGGCGACTACTTCACCCCTCCACTTT
CASSLGQATTSPLHF
>NA|TRBV11-2|TRBD2|TRBJ2-7
TGTGCCAGCAGCACGCCCCGAGGGACTAGCGGGAGGGCCCACGAGCAGTACTTC
CASSTPRGTSGRAHEQYF
>few|TRBV24-1|TRBD2|TRBJ2-1
TGTGCCACCAGTGACCGTACTAGCGGGGGGCCCTACAATGAGCAGTTCTTC
CATSDRTSGGPYNEQFF
>NA|TRBV28|NA|TRBJ2-1
TGTGCCAGCAGGACAACAGGGAATGAGCAGTTCTTC
CASRTTGNEQFF